Each of the 20 T cell receptor beta chains below was sequenced from the same sample in a study of blood T cell repertoires in COVID-19. Libraries were prepared by immunoSEQ multiplex PCR; TCRdb keeps only in-frame clonotypes and omits some of them. The data hold over 150,000 clones, with roughly 85% observed a single time. Sequenced material: peripheral blood. The receptors were gathered from a woman in her sixties or seventies with COVID-19, enrolled during active disease.

V gene TRBV29-1 combines with J gene TRBJ2-1; tentatively, D is TRBD1 (5 bases). The CDR3 length is 12 residues. CDR1 is SQVTM, CDR2 ANQGSEA, per germline. V gave up 7 bases and J gave up 3 bases, with 10 bases separating them. The CDR3 protein is CSAQRGYNEQFF. CDR3 nucleotides: TGCAGCGCCCAAAGGGGCTACAATGAGCAGTTCTTC.

The V and J genes are TRBV19 and TRBJ2-1, with 12 bases fitting TRBD2. J lost 7 bases, V lost 3 bases, and 13 bases had no gene match. The CDR3 spans 18 residues. Per germline, CDR1 LNHDA and CDR2 SQIVND (reference sequence). The CDR3 loop is CASSMKRLAGGRSNEQFF. In nucleotides, the CDR3 is TGTGCCAGTAGTATGAAGCGTCTAGCGGGAGGGCGCTCAAATGAGCAGTTCTTC.

In DNA form, the CDR3 reads TGTGCCAGCAGCTTCCATGGAGAAGAAGCTTTCTTT. Translation gives CASSFHGEEAFF. The chain couples TRBV7-9 to TRBJ1-1; D is undetermined. V lost 3 bases and J lost 8, with 10 bases in between. The CDR3 sequence is 12 residues long. CDR1 and CDR2 from the germline V gene are SEHNR and FQNEAQ (reference sequence). The variable domain in full, with the rest retrieved from reference TRBV7-9 and TRBJ1-1, is DTGVSQNPRHKITKRGQNVTFRCDPISEHNRLYWYRQTLGQGPEFLTYFQNEAQLEKSRLLSDRFSAERPKGSFSTLEIQRTEQGDSAMYLCASSFHGEEAFFGQGTRLTVV.

The CDR3 DNA sequence: TGTGCCAGCATAGGGTCAGGGCGACGGAATGAGCAGTTCTTC. It is translated as CASIGSGRRNEQFF. J is TRBJ2-1 and V is TRBV6-5; D may be TRBD1 (5 bases). The CDR3 is 14 amino acids. Germline loops: CDR1 MNHEY, CDR2 SVGAGI. V lost 7 bases, J lost 7 bases, and 17 bases lay in between.

V is TRBV5-1 and J is TRBJ1-4, with 8 nucleotides matching TRBD1. The V and J ends lost 4 bases and 10 bases, in that order; junction bases with no gene match: 15. The CDR3 is 16 residues long. Germline-derived CDR1 and CDR2 are SGHRS and YFSETQ. The CDR3 is CASSVQPDRAGLKLFF. CDR3 bases: TGCGCCAGCAGCGTCCAGCCGGACAGGGCGGGCTTAAAACTGTTTTTT.

The chain joins TRBV18 to TRBJ2-1; 8 bases fit TRBD1. After removal of 1 base from V and 7 bases from J, the junction contained 9 bases not matched to a gene. The CDR3 runs 16 residues. Germline V CDR1 and CDR2: KGHSH, LQKENI. CDR3 in amino acids: CASSPLISTGDNEQFF. The CDR3 nucleotides are TGTGCCAGCTCACCACTCATTTCGACAGGGGATAATGAGCAGTTCTTC. The variable domain in full, completed from reference TRBV18 and TRBJ2-1, reads NAGVMQNPRHLVRRRGQEARLRCSPMKGHSHVYWYRQLPEEGLKFMVYLQKENIIDESGMPKERFSAEFPKEGPSILRIQQVVRGDSAAYFCASSPLISTGDNEQFFGPGTRLTVL.

The chain recombines TRBV5-1 with TRBJ2-7, with no clear D. Trimming took 3 bases from V and 7 from J, leaving 23 bases between them. The CDR3 sequence is 16 residues long. CDR1 SGHRS and CDR2 YFSETQ come from the germline V gene. The CDR3, as DNA: TGCGCCAGCAGCTCTCCGAACTCGCCAACCTCTAGGGAGCAGTACTTC. Translated: CASSSPNSPTSREQYF.

V gene TRBV19 combines with J gene TRBJ1-1; D might be TRBD1 (5 bases). This CDR3 is 15 amino acids long. With 7 bases removed from V and 1 base from J, the gap between germline ends came to 16 bases. Germline V lookup: CDR1 LNHDA, CDR2 SQIVND (reference sequence). CDR3: CASTLRGYPNTEAFF. The CDR3 coding sequence is TGTGCCAGTACCCTCCGGGGGTACCCGAACACTGAAGCTTTCTTT.

This clone was detected only once. The gene calls are TRBV6-5 and TRBJ1-1; D unresolved. Trimming left V 8 bases short and J 1 base short, with 8 bases between. The germline gives CDR1 MNHEY, CDR2 SVGAGI. The CDR3 is made up of 12 amino acids. CDR3 nucleotides: TGTGCCAGCGCGGTATCGAACACTGAAGCTTTCTTT. Its protein product is CASAVSNTEAFF.

The chain joins TRBV6-1 to TRBJ1-5, with TRBD1 identical over 7 bases. Trimming took 1 base from V and 7 from J; bases not matched to a gene: 1. CDR1 and CDR2 from the germline V gene are MNHNS and SASEGT. The CDR3 is 13 amino acids. CDR3 DNA sequence: TGTGCCAGCAGTGAAGTACAGGGGCAGCCCCAGCATTTT. Protein: CASSEVQGQPQHF.

In this sample, this clone turned up once. V gene TRBV10-1 combines with J gene TRBJ1-2; no reliable D call. The CDR3 spans 13 residues. Germline V gene lookup returns CDR1 WNHNN and CDR2 SYGVQD (reference sequence). V was trimmed by 4 bases and J by 0 bases, leaving 6 bases between them. The chain's CDR3 is CASSGRTNYGYTF. The CDR3 DNA follows: TGCGCCAGCAGTGGCAGAACTAACTATGGCTACACCTTC.

V and J are TRBV5-1 and TRBJ2-5, with D unclear. The CDR3 covers 11 residues. V gave up 0 bases and J gave up 5 bases, with 2 bases separating them. The germline V gene encodes CDR1 SGHRS and CDR2 YFSETQ. The CDR3 loop is CASSLAETQYF. DNA of the CDR3: TGCGCCAGCAGCTTGGCTGAGACCCAGTACTTC.

The chain recombines TRBV11-2 with TRBJ2-5; 11 bases align to TRBD1. From germline, CDR1 is SGHAT and CDR2 FQNNGV. The V segment lost 5 bases and the J segment 5 bases; nucleotides outside the gene matches: 4. The CDR3 extends over 14 amino acids. This chain's CDR3 is CASSPGQGAETQYF. CDR3 DNA sequence: TGTGCCAGCAGCCCTGGACAGGGGGCTGAGACCCAGTACTTC.

This chain joins TRBV2 and TRBJ1-4; TRBD1 aligns across 8 bases. The junction had 11 bases not matched to a gene; V was cut back by 6 bases and J by 8 bases. The germline gives CDR1 SNHLY, CDR2 FYNNEI. CDR3 length: 15 amino acids. This chain's CDR3 is CASRMSRTGYEKLFF. The CDR3 DNA reads TGTGCCAGCAGAATGAGCAGGACAGGGTACGAAAAACTGTTTTTT.

The sample holds one count of this clone. This chain links TRBV30 with TRBJ1-4; unclear D gene. CDR3 length: 17 amino acids. Deletions cut 1 base from V and 3 bases from J, with 18 bases between. Germline V gene lookup returns CDR1 GTSNPN and CDR2 SVGIG (reference sequence). The CDR3 is CAWSGATTGRANEKLFF. The DNA for the CDR3 is TGTGCCTGGAGTGGGGCGACAACCGGTAGAGCTAATGAAAAACTGTTTTTT.

The chain links TRBV6-6 to TRBJ1-1; TRBD1 agrees at 9 bases. This CDR3 contains 16 residues. J lost 5 bases, V lost 0 bases, and 7 bases had no gene match. In germline, CDR1 is MNHNY, CDR2 SVGAGI (reference sequence). Here the CDR3 reads CASSYSHGTGKTEAFF. The CDR3 nucleotides are TGTGCCAGCAGTTACTCCCACGGGACAGGGAAAACTGAAGCTTTCTTT.

This clone was observed a single time. This sequence joins TRBV6-2 or TRBV6-3 and TRBJ1-2, with 7 bases identical to TRBD1. CDR3 length: 12 amino acids. Trimming removed 5 bases from V and 6 bases from J; junction bases left unmatched: 3. CDR1 and CDR2 (germline): MNHEY, SVGEGT. CDR3 protein: CASSDRAHGYTF. The CDR3 region has the DNA TGTGCCAGCAGTGACAGGGCCCATGGCTACACCTTC.

This chain uses TRBV13 with TRBJ1-4; 9 bases are shared with TRBD1. V lost 5 bases and J lost 4; bases outside the gene matches: 2. The CDR3 totals 14 residues. CDR1 is PRHDT, CDR2 FYEKMQ, per germline (reference sequence). The CDR3, as DNA: TGTGCCAGCAGCCAGACAGGGGGTAATGAAAAACTGTTTTTT. Protein product: CASSQTGGNEKLFF. The entire variable domain, with the rest obtained from reference TRBV13 and TRBJ1-4, is as follows: AAGVIQSPRHLIKEKRETATLKCYPIPRHDTVYWYQQGPGQDPQFLISFYEKMQSDKGSIPDRFSAQQFSDYHSELNMSSLELGDSALYFCASSQTGGNEKLFFGSGTQLSVL.

The rearrangement joins TRBV4-1 to TRBJ2-7, with a possible D match to TRBD2 (5 bases). Germline V gene sequence: CDR1 MGHRA, CDR2 YSYEKL. This CDR3 comprises 16 residues. The germline V and J ends were trimmed by 1 base and 2 bases, with 15 bases remaining between them. The CDR3 DNA reads TGCGCCAGCAGCCAAGCGAGCGGTTCGGATACCTACGAGCAGTACGTC. It codes for CASSQASGSDTYEQYV.

The CDR3 loop reads CASSRRETTGANVLTF. The CDR3 DNA reads as TGCGCCAGCAGTAGACGGGAGACTACTGGGGCCAACGTCCTGACTTTC. V gene TRBV5-1 combines with J gene TRBJ2-6; tentative D call: TRBD2 (6 bases). This CDR3 is built from 16 residues. The V gene's germline CDR1 is SGHRS and CDR2 YFSETQ. V was shortened by 5 bases and J by 2 bases, with 14 bases between the two germline ends.